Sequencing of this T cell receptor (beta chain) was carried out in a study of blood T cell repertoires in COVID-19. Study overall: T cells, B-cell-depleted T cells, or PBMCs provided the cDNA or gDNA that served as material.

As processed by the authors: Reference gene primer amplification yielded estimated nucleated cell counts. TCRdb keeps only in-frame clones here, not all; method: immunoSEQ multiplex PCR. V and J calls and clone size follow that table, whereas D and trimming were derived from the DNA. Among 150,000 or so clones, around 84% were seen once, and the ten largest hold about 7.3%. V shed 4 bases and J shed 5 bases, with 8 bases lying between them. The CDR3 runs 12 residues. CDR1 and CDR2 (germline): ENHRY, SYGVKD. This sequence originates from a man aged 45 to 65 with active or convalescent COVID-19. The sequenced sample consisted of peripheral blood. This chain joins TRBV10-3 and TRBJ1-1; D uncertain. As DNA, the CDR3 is TGTGCCATCAGTGGAGTGTCGACTGAAGCTTTCTTT. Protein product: CAISGVSTEAFF.